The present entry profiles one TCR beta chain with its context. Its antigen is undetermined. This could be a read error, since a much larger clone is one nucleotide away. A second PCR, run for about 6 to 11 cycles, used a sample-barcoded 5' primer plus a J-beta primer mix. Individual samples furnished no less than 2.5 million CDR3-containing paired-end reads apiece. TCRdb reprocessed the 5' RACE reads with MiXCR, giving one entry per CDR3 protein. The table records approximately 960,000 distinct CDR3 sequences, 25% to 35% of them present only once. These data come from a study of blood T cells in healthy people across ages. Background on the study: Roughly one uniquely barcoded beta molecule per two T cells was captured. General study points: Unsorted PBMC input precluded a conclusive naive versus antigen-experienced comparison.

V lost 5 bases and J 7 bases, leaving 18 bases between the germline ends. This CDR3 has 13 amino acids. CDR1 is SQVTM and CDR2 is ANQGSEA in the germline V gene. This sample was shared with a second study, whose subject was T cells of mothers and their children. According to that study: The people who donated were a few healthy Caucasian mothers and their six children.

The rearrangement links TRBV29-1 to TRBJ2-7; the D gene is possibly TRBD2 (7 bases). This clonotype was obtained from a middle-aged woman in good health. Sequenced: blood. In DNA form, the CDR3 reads TGCAGCGTTATCCGGGGGGCATGGGGTGAGCAGTACTTC. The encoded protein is CSVIRGAWGEQYF.